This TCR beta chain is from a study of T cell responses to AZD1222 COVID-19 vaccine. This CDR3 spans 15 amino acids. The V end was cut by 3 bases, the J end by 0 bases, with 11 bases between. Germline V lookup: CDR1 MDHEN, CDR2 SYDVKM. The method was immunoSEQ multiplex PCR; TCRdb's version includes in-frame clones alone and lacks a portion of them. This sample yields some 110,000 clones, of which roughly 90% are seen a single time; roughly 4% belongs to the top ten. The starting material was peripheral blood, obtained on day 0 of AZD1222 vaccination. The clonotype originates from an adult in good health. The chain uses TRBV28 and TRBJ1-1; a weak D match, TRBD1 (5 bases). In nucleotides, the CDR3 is TGTGCCAGCAGTTTGGGGGGGTCCATGAACACTGAAGCTTTCTTT. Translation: CASSLGGSMNTEAFF. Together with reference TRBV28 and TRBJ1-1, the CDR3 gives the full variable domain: DVKVTQSSRYLVKRTGEKVFLECVQDMDHENMFWYRQDPGLGLRLIYFSYDVKMKEKGDIPEGYSVSREKKERFSLILESASTNQTSMYLCASSLGGSMNTEAFFGQGTRLTVV.